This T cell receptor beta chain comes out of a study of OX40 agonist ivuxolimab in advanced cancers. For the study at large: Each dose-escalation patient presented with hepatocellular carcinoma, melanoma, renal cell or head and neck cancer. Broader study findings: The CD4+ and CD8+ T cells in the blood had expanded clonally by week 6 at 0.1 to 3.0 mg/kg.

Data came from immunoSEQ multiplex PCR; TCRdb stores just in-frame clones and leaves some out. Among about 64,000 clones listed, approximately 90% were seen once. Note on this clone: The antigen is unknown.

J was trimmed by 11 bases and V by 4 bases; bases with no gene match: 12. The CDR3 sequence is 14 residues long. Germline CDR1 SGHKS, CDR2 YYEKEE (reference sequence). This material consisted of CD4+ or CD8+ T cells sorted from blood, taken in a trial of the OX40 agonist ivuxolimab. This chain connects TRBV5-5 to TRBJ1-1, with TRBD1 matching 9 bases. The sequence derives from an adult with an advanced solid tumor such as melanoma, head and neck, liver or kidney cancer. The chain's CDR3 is CASSLGQGEYGAFF. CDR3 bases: TGTGCCAGCAGCCTGGGACAGGGTGAGTACGGGGCTTTCTTT.